This entry concerns a single T cell receptor beta chain. The data stem from a study of cytomegalovirus exposure and HLA in healthy donors. V was pared by 0 bases and J by 6 bases, with 14 bases between. The germline V gene has CDR1 SGDLS and CDR2 YYNGEE. The CDR3 extends over 15 amino acids. Amplification used 60 Vbeta primers and 13 Jbeta primers. In the authors' methods: Tens of millions of unique TCR beta chains, approximately 11 million of them shared, were counted by a later analysis. Libraries were prepared by immunoSEQ multiplex PCR; TCRdb keeps only in-frame clonotypes and omits some of them. The DNA was the basis for D and trimming; V, J and clone size are from that table. The data hold over 55,000 clones, with roughly 67% observed a single time.

The sequencing sample was made of PBMCs. This sequence joins TRBV9 and TRBJ2-3, with a weak D call TRBD2 (5 bases). The sequence was collected from a man aged 35-49 years in good health and CMV-seropositive. CDR3 region: CASSVDEGVGDTQYF. In DNA form, the CDR3 reads TGTGCCAGCAGCGTAGATGAGGGAGTGGGGGATACGCAGTATTTT.